This T cell receptor (beta chain) was documented in a study of blood T cell repertoires in COVID-19. Study-wide context: Samples taken during acute and convalescent COVID-19 were collected in the United States, Italy and Spain. PBMCs, B-cell-depleted T cells, or T cells were the source of the cDNA or gDNA that made up the material.

Per germline, CDR1 SNHLY and CDR2 FYNNEI. Trimming took 5 bases from V and 0 from J; bases not matched to a gene: 3. The CDR3 runs 18 residues. Methods used by the authors: Reference gene primer amplification yielded estimated nucleated cell counts. Using immunoSEQ multiplex PCR, the repertoire was profiled, and TCRdb retains in-frame clones only, with some absent. V and J calls and clone size are those listed in that table; D and trimming were worked out from the DNA. The sample records about 210,000 clones, approximately 91% being singletons. V and J are TRBV2 and TRBJ2-6; 14 bases are a match to TRBD2. This clonotype was sampled from a woman in her 40s with acute or convalescent COVID-19. What was sequenced was peripheral blood. The CDR3 reads CASSRLAGGPSGANVLTF. The CDR3, as DNA: TGTGCCAGCAGTCGACTAGCGGGGGGGCCCTCTGGGGCCAACGTCCTGACTTTC.